The 19 T cell receptor beta chains listed next were all sequenced from one sample in a study of cytomegalovirus exposure and HLA in healthy donors. Primers included in the PCR were 60 Vbeta and 13 Jbeta primers. Clones were sequenced by immunoSEQ multiplex PCR, and TCRdb holds only the in-frame ones, with some missing. This repertoire includes roughly 31,000 clones. The specimen sequenced was PBMCs. These receptors were taken from a man under 40 in good health and CMV-seronegative.

V is TRBV7-2 and J is TRBJ1-1; TRBD1 might be the D (5 bases). Deletions cut 2 bases from V and 0 bases from J, with 7 bases between. The CDR3 covers 14 residues. The germline gives CDR1 SGHTA, CDR2 FQGNSA. The CDR3 region is CASSLKGMNTEAFF. The CDR3 bases are TGTGCCAGCAGCTTAAAGGGGATGAACACTGAAGCTTTCTTT.

V and J are TRBV19 and TRBJ2-1; 11 nucleotides agree with TRBD2. Trimming cost V 8 bases and J 10 bases; bases outside gene matches: 7. The CDR3 contains 13 residues. Germline CDR1 reads LNHDA; CDR2 reads SQIVND (reference sequence). CDR3 sequence: CASSLAGAQEQFF. The DNA for the CDR3 is TGTGCCAGTTCACTAGCGGGGGCGCAGGAGCAGTTCTTC. Complete variable domain (other parts from reference TRBV19 and TRBJ2-1): DGGITQSPKYLFRKEGQNVTLSCEQNLNHDAMYWYRQDPGQGLRLIYYSQIVNDFQKGDIAEGYSVSREKKESFPLTVTSAQKNPTAFYLCASSLAGAQEQFFGPGTRLTVL.

The V and J genes are TRBV7-2 and TRBJ1-2; D call uncertain. Trimming stripped 7 bases from V and 5 bases from J, with 32 bases between. Per germline, CDR1 SGHTA and CDR2 FQGNSA. This CDR3 contains 19 residues. CDR3 loop: CASMWPEIMRGPNLYGYTF. The CDR3 DNA reads as TGTGCCAGCATGTGGCCTGAGATTATGAGAGGCCCTAACCTTTATGGCTACACCTTC.

The DNA for the CDR3 is TGTGCTAGTGGGCGGCAGGGGGGACTAGCGGGGGGTCCACCCAATGAGCAGTTCTTC. Residues: CASGRQGGLAGGPPNEQFF. The V and J genes are TRBV12-5 and TRBJ2-1; 15 bases fit TRBD2. Trimming removed 6 bases from V and 6 bases from J; junction bases left unmatched: 15. Germline V gene sequence: CDR1 LGHNT, CDR2 FRNRAP. CDR3 length: 19 amino acids.

V is TRBV18 and J is TRBJ2-2, with 11 bases lining up with TRBD2. The CDR3 is made up of 16 amino acids. Trimming took 3 bases from V and 4 from J; bases not matched to a gene: 4. From germline, CDR1 is KGHSH and CDR2 LQKENI. This chain's CDR3 is CASSPLAGGTTGELFF. CDR3 sequence (DNA): TGTGCCAGCTCACCCCTAGCGGGAGGTACCACCGGGGAGCTGTTTTTT.

This chain joins TRBV11-3 and TRBJ2-5; 7 bases map to TRBD2. The CDR3 contains 16 residues. Germline V lookup: CDR1 SGHNT, CDR2 YENEEA. The V segment lost 4 bases and the J segment 4 bases; nucleotides outside the gene matches: 12. The chain's CDR3 is CASSSGSGIVGETQYF. In DNA, the CDR3 is TGTGCCAGCAGCTCCGGCAGCGGGATTGTAGGAGAGACCCAGTACTTC. Using reference TRBV11-3 and TRBJ2-5 for the parts outside the CDR3, the full variable domain is EAGVVQSPRYKIIEKKQPVAFWCNPISGHNTLYWYLQNLGQGPELLIRYENEEAVDDSQLPKDRFSAERLKGVDSTLKIQPAELGDSAVYLCASSSGSGIVGETQYFGPGTRLLVL.

The J gene is TRBJ1-5, the V gene TRBV19, with 7 bases identical to TRBD1. Trimming at V came to 2 bases and at J to 0 bases, leaving 22 bases not matched to a gene. Germline V CDR1 and CDR2: LNHDA, SQIVND (reference sequence). CDR3 length: 22 amino acids. This CDR3 reads CASSIFPYTPGTVMYSNQPQHF. The CDR3 region has the DNA TGTGCCAGTAGTATATTCCCCTATACACCCGGGACAGTGATGTATAGCAATCAGCCCCAGCATTTT.

V gene TRBV6-5 combines with J gene TRBJ2-5; TRBD2 matches 15 bases. The germline V gene encodes CDR1 MNHEY and CDR2 SVGAGI. The J segment lost 4 bases and the V segment lost 7 bases, leaving 4 bases of the junction unmatched. The CDR3 has 15 amino acids. The CDR3 region is CASNTGLAGGETQYF. CDR3 DNA sequence: TGTGCCAGCAATACGGGACTAGCGGGGGGAGAGACCCAGTACTTC.

This chain links TRBV4-3 with TRBJ1-5; unclear D gene. The CDR3 extends over 14 amino acids. CDR1 and CDR2 from the germline V gene are LGHNA and YSLEER. The V gene lost 1 base and the J gene lost 5 bases, with 9 bases spanning the gap. The CDR3 here is CASSQGAADQPQHF. In nucleotides, the CDR3 is TGCGCCAGCAGCCAAGGGGCAGCCGATCAGCCCCAGCATTTT.

The chain has TRBV5-1 and TRBJ2-7, with TRBD2 as a possible D gene (6 bases). CDR1 and CDR2 from the germline V gene are SGHRS and YFSETQ. The length of the CDR3 is 13 residues. V was clipped by 7 bases and J by 4 bases, with 15 bases between them. The CDR3 sequence is CASSRDSTYEQYF. In nucleotides, the CDR3 is TGCGCCAGCTCCCGGGACTCCACATACGAGCAGTACTTC.

The V and J genes are TRBV30 and TRBJ1-2; 11 bases map to TRBD1. Trimming took 4 bases from V and 8 from J; bases not matched to a gene: 6. CDR3 length: 13 residues. CDR1 is GTSNPN and CDR2 is SVGIG in the germline V gene (reference sequence). As DNA, the CDR3 is TGTGCCTGGACCGGACAGGGGGCAGGGGGCTACACCTTC. The encoded protein is CAWTGQGAGGYTF.

The chain employs TRBV7-2 and TRBJ1-6; the match to TRBD1 covers 9 bases. Losses at the gene ends were 4 bases for V and 9 bases for J; bases not matched to a gene: 7. This CDR3 comprises 15 residues. The germline gives CDR1 SGHTA, CDR2 FQGNSA. The CDR3 DNA reads as TGTGCCAGCAGCTACGACAGGGGGATTGGTTCACCCCTCCACTTT. It encodes CASSYDRGIGSPLHF.

The chain couples TRBV7-2 to TRBJ2-7; D remains ambiguous. Germline CDR1 is SGHTA and CDR2 is FQGNSA. This CDR3 is 12 amino acids long. The V end was cut by 5 bases, the J end by 3 bases, with 8 bases between. The CDR3 reads CASSRLNYEQYF. The CDR3 DNA sequence: TGTGCCAGCAGCCGACTCAACTACGAGCAGTACTTC.

V is TRBV30 and J is TRBJ2-2; possibly TRBD2 for D (5 bases). V was trimmed by 5 bases and J by 3 bases, leaving 13 bases between them. Germline CDR1 GTSNPN, CDR2 SVGIG (reference sequence). This CDR3 has 14 amino acids. This CDR3 reads CAWRTARDTGELFF. CDR3 DNA: TGTGCCTGGCGAACGGCGAGGGACACCGGGGAGCTGTTTTTT.

This chain links TRBV28 with TRBJ2-1; TRBD2 aligns across 7 bases. Germline V lookup: CDR1 MDHEN, CDR2 SYDVKM. There are 18 residues in the CDR3. J gave up 2 bases and V 3 bases, and 13 bases lay outside the gene matches. The CDR3 sequence is CASSFPLRPSGAYNEQFF. The CDR3 DNA follows: TGTGCCAGCAGTTTCCCTTTGAGACCTAGCGGCGCCTACAATGAGCAGTTCTTC. Together with reference TRBV28 and TRBJ2-1, the CDR3 gives the full variable domain: DVKVTQSSRYLVKRTGEKVFLECVQDMDHENMFWYRQDPGLGLRLIYFSYDVKMKEKGDIPEGYSVSREKKERFSLILESASTNQTSMYLCASSFPLRPSGAYNEQFFGPGTRLTVL.

In DNA form, the CDR3 reads TGTGCCAGCAGCCCTGACGGGGACACTAGCAATCAGCCCCAGCATTTT. Protein sequence: CASSPDGDTSNQPQHF. The V and J genes are TRBV9 and TRBJ1-5; D may be TRBD1 (6 bases). This CDR3 spans 16 amino acids. CDR1 and CDR2 (germline): SGDLS, YYNGEE. V lost 4 bases and J lost 0, with 14 bases in between.

The rearrangement uses TRBV27 and TRBJ2-7; 7 positions agree with TRBD1. This CDR3 contains 13 residues. Germline CDR1 and CDR2: MNHEY and SMNVEV (reference sequence). Losses at the gene ends were 5 bases for V and 9 bases for J; bases not matched to a gene: 10. As DNA, the CDR3 is TGTGCCAGCAGTCCAACAGGGGCCCTTTCGCAGTACTTC. It encodes CASSPTGALSQYF.

The chain links TRBV27 to TRBJ2-5, with D possibly being TRBD1 (6 bases). Germline CDR1 and CDR2: MNHEY and SMNVEV (reference sequence). The CDR3 spans 14 residues. The V end was cut by 4 bases, the J end by 4 bases, with 13 bases between. In DNA form, the CDR3 reads TGTGCCAGCAGTTATACAGGGTCTCGAGAGACCCAGTACTTC. Protein product: CASSYTGSRETQYF.

The V call is TRBV7-2, the J call TRBJ2-7; 8 bases are shared with TRBD1. The germline V gene encodes CDR1 SGHTA and CDR2 FQGNSA. The CDR3 loop spans 15 amino acids. J was trimmed by 1 base and V by 5 bases; bases with no gene match: 7. The chain's CDR3 is CASSVGQGQSYEQYF. CDR3 nucleotide sequence: TGTGCCAGCAGCGTTGGACAGGGCCAATCCTACGAGCAGTACTTC.